This T cell receptor (beta chain) was captured by sequencing in a study of T cells after yellow fever vaccination (dated by TCRdb to between 2018 and 2020). In the study overall: The SMART-Seq v4 Ultra Low Input RNA kit was used to prepare libraries from fractions with low cell numbers. To track T-cell clones before and after primary and booster YFV17D yellow fever vaccination, bulk TCR alpha and beta repertoires were sequenced longitudinally. Two healthy male donors made up the cohort, one aged 18 to 29 years and the other aged 30 to 39 years. Blood was drawn at multiple timepoints before and after primary and secondary immunization, with bulk PBMC replicates and cell subsets isolated.

The intended sense of this specimen's treatment or condition label: live attenuated yellow fever vaccine strain. At every blood-draw timepoint, two biological replicates of bulk PBMCs were collected. A standard Ficoll-Paque protocol was used to isolate PBMCs from peripheral blood. RNA was extracted with TriZol from bulk PBMCs, CD4 and CD8 fractions, and dextramer-positive and dextramer-negative fractions. The full study reports these points: After the booster, most clones that had expanded after primary vaccination were detected again (roughly 96% of CD4 and 88% of CD8), suggesting broad maintenance of memory. Because only a couple of donors were included in the study, the extent to which the findings can be generalized is limited. The secondary T-cell response was weaker than the primary response but faster, peaking on day 5 instead of day 15. FACS-sorted repertoires could contain abundant contaminating clonotypes from the bulk population, so computational filtering was required. A small share of clonotypes was detected in both CD4 and CD8 compartments, with the overlap likely arising from convergent recombination.

The run used an Illumina NovaSeq 6000. TCR cDNA was synthesized by 5'RACE template switching, through which a universal primer site and unique molecular identifiers were introduced. cDNA synthesis was primed from both the TCR alpha and TCR beta constant segments. Library amplification used two PCR steps, and the second PCR step added sample barcodes and sequencing adapters. Sequencing of libraries was done on Illumina HiSeq 2500 (2x100 bp) or NovaSeq (2x150 bp). The paper's processing steps were these. Demultiplexing of reads and collapsing into UMI consensus sequences were performed with MIGEC, and V(D)J alignment was carried out with MiXCR. Using edgeR on replicate PBMC samples, clonotypes were called vaccine-responding if FDR was below 0.01 and the log2 fold change was above 5 up to day 15. Each bulk clonotype received a CD4 or CD8 identity based on whether the sequenced CD4 or CD8 repertoire contained that clonotype at higher abundance. TCRdb cleaned the public reads at Q25 with fastp, built clones with MiXCR and kept in-frame beta chains. Rows with a matching CDR3 protein are joined into one entry that keeps the most common DNA and genes. None of the V and J calls come from the authors' own analysis; TCRdb made them. The sample data list roughly 340,000 distinct CDR3 sequences, and roughly 4.3% of these were observed just once. Clones ranked in the top ten supply approximately 24% of the sample.

Taken from cysteine to phenylalanine, the CDR3 has 14 residues. The kept DNA is CDR3 alone, 42 bases in frame from the first base. The V end gives up 6 bases and the J end 4 bases, leaving 5 bases in the junction not matched to a gene. CDR1 and CDR2 (LGHDT, YNNKEL) derive from the germline V gene (reference sequence). This clonotype has a count of ten or more. Its recognized antigen is unknown. The record has no base qualities; no much larger clone is one base away. The chain couples TRBV3-1 to TRBJ2-2, and TRBD1 aligns with 7 junction nucleotides. The TCR originated in a man aged 18 to 35 who received the YFV17D yellow fever vaccine. The sample in question was PBMCs, obtained 5 days after the yellow fever booster vaccination. This receptor carries the CDR3 CASSKRQGTGELFF. The sequence in DNA is TGTGCCAGCAGTAAAAGACAGGGCACCGGGGAGCTGTTTTTT.